This T cell receptor beta chain appears in the sequencing data of a study of tumor and adjacent non-tumor tissue in lung cancer. About the research overall: Patients comprised 12 adenocarcinoma, 2 squamous cell carcinoma and 1 small cell lung cancer. Aged about 31 to 85 years, patients included roughly 10 men and roughly 5 women with stage I to III disease.

Three rounds of nested PCR, following a modified ARM-PCR protocol, produced the TCRbeta library. MiXCR, run by TCRdb on the multiplex PCR reads, gives a single entry per CDR3 protein. The sample carries 70,000 or so distinct CDR3 sequences, roughly three fifths recorded once. The template was RNA from unsorted bulk tissue. This clonotype was counted only a few times. The antigen is unknown. Just one base apart from a much larger clone, this may be a read error. Whole-study results and caveats: Normal lung showed higher cumulative top 100 clone frequency than tumor.

CDR1 and CDR2 (germline): MNHNS, SASEGT. The CDR3 contains 18 residues. The V gene lost 7 bases and the J gene lost 2 bases, with 21 bases spanning the gap. The V gene is TRBV6-1, the J gene TRBJ2-6; D may be TRBD1 (5 bases). The sample taken for sequencing was lung tumor tissue. This sequence was found in a man aged 45-65 years with non-small cell lung cancer. The CDR3 nucleotides read TGTGCCAGCACCTACCGGACAAGATTTGGTGCTGGGGCCAACGTCCTGACTTTC. Its protein product is CASTYRTRFGAGANVLTF.